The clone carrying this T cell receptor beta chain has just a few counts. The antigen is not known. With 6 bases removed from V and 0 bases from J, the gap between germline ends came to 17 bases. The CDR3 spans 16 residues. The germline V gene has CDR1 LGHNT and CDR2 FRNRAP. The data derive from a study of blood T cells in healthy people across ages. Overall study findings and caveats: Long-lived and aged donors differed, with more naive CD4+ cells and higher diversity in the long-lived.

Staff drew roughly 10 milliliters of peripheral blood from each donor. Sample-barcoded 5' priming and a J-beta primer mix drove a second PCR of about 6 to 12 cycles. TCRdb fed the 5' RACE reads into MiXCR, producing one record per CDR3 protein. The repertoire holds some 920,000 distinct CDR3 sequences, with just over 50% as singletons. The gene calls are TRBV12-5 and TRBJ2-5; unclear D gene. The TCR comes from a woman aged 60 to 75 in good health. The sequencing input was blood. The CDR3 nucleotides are TGTGCTAGTGGCCCCATCGTTCGCCCGTACCAAGAGACCCAGTACTTC. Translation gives CASGPIVRPYQETQYF.